These 22 T cell receptor beta chains were all obtained from the same sample, sequenced in a study of T-cell reconstitution after alpha-beta-depleted transplantation in children. Unique molecular identifiers were incorporated during preparation of the TCRbeta library. TCRdb passed the PCR reads through MiXCR, listing each CDR3 protein once. Seen here are approximately 500,000 distinct CDR3 sequences, over 25% observed once, and the top ten hold around 36%. Here the sequenced sample was PBMCs, taken before TCRalphabeta/CD19-depleted stem cell transplant. The receptor source for this set is a boy in the first two years of life with Wiskott-Aldrich syndrome, due to receive a stem cell transplant.

The chain couples TRBV9 to TRBJ2-3; perhaps TRBD2 as D (5 bases). The CDR3 runs to 12 residues. The V end was cut by 0 bases, the J end by 8 bases, with 7 bases between. The germline V gene has CDR1 SGDLS and CDR2 YYNGEE. The CDR3 sequence: CASSVARGTQYF. The CDR3 bases are TGTGCCAGCAGCGTAGCACGGGGTACGCAGTATTTT.

This clonotype has only a few counts. This chain uses TRBV5-1 with TRBJ2-1; 9 positions agree with TRBD2. CDR3 length equals 19 residues. J lost 3 bases, V lost 4 bases, and 17 bases had no gene match. CDR1 is SGHRS, CDR2 YFSETQ, per germline. CDR3 nucleotides: TGCGCCAGCAGCAGCCCCAGGACTAGCGAGGATCCGGTCTACAATGAGCAGTTCTTC. It is translated as CASSSPRTSEDPVYNEQFF.

There are a few counts of this clonotype. This rearrangement joins TRBV5-1 to TRBJ2-1, with TRBD2 matching over 11 bases. The trim removed 0 bases at V and 3 bases at J, leaving 5 bases unmatched. The CDR3 is 17 residues long. Germline V gene sequence: CDR1 SGHRS, CDR2 YFSETQ. CDR3 coding DNA: TGCGCCAGCAGCTTGGGACTAGCGGGAAGAGGCTACAATGAGCAGTTCTTC. Amino acid sequence: CASSLGLAGRGYNEQFF.

The CDR3 is CASSGQSSSYEQYF. In DNA, the CDR3 is TGTGCCAGCTCCGGACAGTCTAGCTCCTACGAGCAGTACTTC. V and J are TRBV18 and TRBJ2-7, with D maybe TRBD1 (6 bases). Germline V CDR1 and CDR2: KGHSH, LQKENI. The CDR3 consists of 14 residues. V lost 6 bases and J 0 bases, leaving 12 bases between the germline ends.

This clonotype was counted only a few times. The chain combines TRBV20-1 with TRBJ2-1; D possibly corresponds to TRBD2 (6 bases). The length of the CDR3 is 15 residues. Trimming left V 6 bases short and J 0 bases short, with 15 bases between. Germline V lookup: CDR1 DFQATT, CDR2 SNEGSKA (reference sequence). CDR3 in DNA: TGCAGTGCCTTGGGGGGAACCTACTCCTACAATGAGCAGTTCTTC. Protein product: CSALGGTYSYNEQFF.

This clonotype has only a few counts. The J gene is TRBJ1-6, the V gene TRBV5-8; 7 bases map to TRBD1. With 3 bases clipped from V and 9 bases from J, the junction kept 6 bases outside the gene matches. This CDR3 contains 14 residues. Germline V CDR1 and CDR2: SGHTS, YDEGEE. The CDR3: CASSYRTGPSPLHF. The CDR3 DNA follows: TGTGCCAGCAGCTATCGGACAGGACCTTCACCCCTCCACTTT.

The CDR3 nucleotides read TGCGCCAGCAGCCAACCCGGGGTAACTAATGAAAAACTGTTTTTT. Translation gives CASSQPGVTNEKLFF. The rearrangement links TRBV4-1 to TRBJ1-4; D is unresolved. CDR3 length: 15 residues. V dropped 2 bases and J dropped 1 base, with 8 bases sitting between them. In germline, CDR1 is MGHRA, CDR2 YSYEKL.

The chain is built from TRBV10-3 and TRBJ2-3; 8 nucleotides align to TRBD2. Germline loops: CDR1 ENHRY, CDR2 SYGVKD. This CDR3 spans 15 amino acids. With V trimmed by 1 base and J by 4 bases, 4 bases remained unmatched. The CDR3 region has the DNA TGTGCCATCAGTGAGTTTTCACTAGCGGCAGATACGCAGTATTTT. This gives the protein CAISEFSLAADTQYF.

This clonotype has a count of ten or more. The rearrangement links TRBV12-3 or TRBV12-4 to TRBJ2-1; a possible D gene is TRBD1 (6 bases). The CDR3 contains 15 residues. V lost 2 bases and J lost 1, with 9 bases in between. Here the CDR3 DNA reads TGTGCCAGCAGTTTACGCAGGGGTTCCTACAATGAGCAGTTCTTC. It is translated as CASSLRRGSYNEQFF.

The rearrangement links TRBV20-1 to TRBJ1-6, with unresolved D. V was pared by 1 base and J by 14 bases, with 21 bases between. The CDR3 consists of 15 residues. CDR1 and CDR2 from the germline V gene are DFQATT and SNEGSKA (reference sequence). This chain's CDR3 is CSARVSNSGSPTLHF. The CDR3 region has the DNA TGCAGTGCTAGAGTCTCAAACTCCGGGAGCCCCACCCTCCACTTT.

The chain uses TRBV5-6 and TRBJ1-2, with D possibly matching TRBD1 (5 bases). The CDR3 spans 16 residues. Germline V gene sequence: CDR1 SGHDT, CDR2 YYEEEE. V gave up 1 base and J gave up 1 base, with 14 bases separating them. CDR3 loop: CASSLTGLLLNYGYTF. For the CDR3, the DNA is TGTGCCAGCAGCTTGACAGGTCTCCTTCTTAACTATGGCTACACCTTC.

The chain links TRBV5-1 to TRBJ2-7, with a weak D call TRBD2 (6 bases). V lost 2 bases, J lost 6 bases, and 12 bases lay in between. The CDR3 is 13 residues long. The V gene's germline CDR1 is SGHRS and CDR2 YFSETQ. The DNA for the CDR3 is TGCGCCAGCAGCTTCCTAGTGGGGGGCGAGCAGTACTTC. Protein sequence: CASSFLVGGEQYF.

This clonotype has more than one count but fewer than ten. The rearrangement uses TRBV3-1 and TRBJ2-3; 7 positions match TRBD2. V was clipped by 0 bases and J by 0 bases; unmatched bases: 18. Germline CDR1 LGHDT, CDR2 YNNKEL (reference sequence). The CDR3 extends over 21 amino acids. As DNA, the CDR3 is TGTGCCAGCAGCCAAGATAAAGTTAGCGGGCCCTGGAGAACTAGCACAGATACGCAGTATTTT. Its translation is CASSQDKVSGPWRTSTDTQYF.

The chain combines TRBV20-1 with TRBJ2-7; 8 bases fit TRBD1. CDR3 length equals 15 residues. V gave up 2 bases and J gave up 0 bases; unmatched junction bases: 6. The germline V gene encodes CDR1 DFQATT and CDR2 SNEGSKA (reference sequence). The CDR3 DNA reads as TGCAGTGCTAGACCCCACAGGGGGTTCTCCTACGAGCAGTACTTC. It translates to CSARPHRGFSYEQYF.

Points on this clonotype: An end of the junction differs from the germline gene, which may be a read error. The chain recombines TRBV30 with TRBJ2-5; a possible D gene is TRBD1 (6 bases). Germline lookup yields CDR1 GTSNPN and CDR2 SVGIG (reference sequence). The CDR3 loop spans 13 amino acids. DNA for the CDR3: TGTGCCTGGGGTGTGGGGGCCGCAGAGACCCAGTACTTC. Its translation: CAWGVGAAETQYF.

V gene TRBV9 combines with J gene TRBJ1-6, with D perhaps matching TRBD1 (6 bases). This CDR3 contains 14 residues. Trimming took off 1 base at V and 5 bases at J, with 7 bases between the two ends. In germline, CDR1 is SGDLS, CDR2 YYNGEE. CDR3 DNA sequence: TGTGCCAGCAGCGTATCAGGGGATAATTCACCCCTCCACTTT. Translating it yields CASSVSGDNSPLHF.

This clonotype was picked up a small number of times. The chain uses TRBV10-3 and TRBJ2-7; D ambiguous. Per germline, CDR1 ENHRY and CDR2 SYGVKD. V dropped 3 bases and J dropped 7 bases, with 7 bases sitting between them. The CDR3 is made up of 11 amino acids. For the CDR3, the DNA is TGTGCCATCAGTGAACTCCAAGAGCAGTACTTC. Encoded protein: CAISELQEQYF.

This clonotype has more than one count but fewer than ten. The chain employs TRBV28 and TRBJ1-2; TRBD1 is a possible D gene (6 bases). The CDR3 sequence is 16 residues long. V was trimmed by 5 bases and J by 0 bases, leaving 16 bases between them. CDR1 is MDHEN, CDR2 SYDVKM, per germline. The CDR3 is CASSHLSGETNYGYTF. As DNA, the CDR3 is TGTGCCAGCAGTCACCTATCAGGGGAAACTAACTATGGCTACACCTTC.

This clonotype turned up a few times. CDR3: CASSLAEDSPTYEQYF. The CDR3 coding sequence is TGCGCCAGCAGCTTGGCCGAGGACAGCCCCACCTACGAGCAGTACTTC. V is TRBV5-1 and J is TRBJ2-7; D perhaps matches TRBD1 (6 bases). The germline CDR1 and CDR2 sequences are SGHRS and YFSETQ. The CDR3 is made up of 16 amino acids. V lost 0 bases and J lost 2, with 15 bases in between.

J is TRBJ2-5 and V is TRBV5-1, with 7 bases fitting TRBD1. This CDR3 comprises 14 residues. Unmatched junction bases numbered 4, after V lost 4 bases and J lost 1 base. Germline-derived CDR1 and CDR2 are SGHRS and YFSETQ. The CDR3 reads CASSIYRGQETQYF. The CDR3 bases are TGCGCCAGCAGCATATACAGGGGCCAAGAGACCCAGTACTTC.

This clonotype was seen more than once but under ten times. The gene calls are TRBV7-9 and TRBJ1-1; 7 bases match TRBD1. V lost 0 bases to trimming and J lost 9 bases; unmatched junction nucleotides: 4. The V gene's germline CDR1 is SEHNR and CDR2 FQNEAQ (reference sequence). The CDR3 is made up of 13 amino acids. The CDR3 loop is CASSLAHRGKAFF. In DNA form, the CDR3 reads TGTGCCAGCAGCTTAGCGCACAGGGGTAAAGCTTTCTTT.

The rearrangement uses TRBV12-3 or TRBV12-4 and TRBJ1-5; unclear D gene. The CDR3 length is 13 residues. The V and J ends lost 2 bases and 5 bases respectively, with 7 bases between them. CDR3 sequence reads: CASSLMGDQPQHF. The CDR3 region has the DNA TGTGCCAGCAGTTTAATGGGTGATCAGCCCCAGCATTTT.